The 16 T cell receptor beta chains listed next were all sequenced from one sample in a study of spatial heterogeneity in lung cancer. TCRdb reprocessed the 5' RACE reads via MiXCR and lists one record per CDR3 protein. The sample carries tens of thousands of distinct CDR3 sequences, about 13% recorded once. Time point noted: sample taken at primary tumor resection. The material was PBMCs, obtained at surgery. The receptor set was obtained from a male donor with early-stage non-small cell lung cancer.

The J gene is TRBJ2-2, the V gene TRBV7-9, with TRBD1 as a possible D gene (6 bases). Trimming took off 4 bases at V and 3 bases at J, with 9 bases between the two ends. This CDR3 is built from 14 residues. Germline V gives CDR1 SEHNR, CDR2 FQNEAQ (reference sequence). The CDR3 region is CASSSDRDTGELFF. The CDR3 nucleotides read TGTGCCAGCAGCTCGGACAGAGACACCGGGGAGCTGTTTTTT.

Worth noting for this clonotype: A clone one base away is much larger, so this may be a read error. The chain recombines TRBV7-9 with TRBJ2-5; D tentatively fits TRBD1 or TRBD2 (6 bases each). Germline CDR1 is SEHNR and CDR2 is FQNEAQ (reference sequence). The CDR3 contains 14 residues. The CDR3 DNA sequence: TGTGTCAGCAGCCCCTTCAGGGGAGGAGAGACCCAGTACTTC. Its translation: CVSSPFRGGETQYF.

The chain combines TRBV7-8 with TRBJ2-1; 7 bases line up with TRBD2. This CDR3 region has 16 residues. Germline CDR1 SGHVS, CDR2 FQNEAQ. Trimming took 5 bases from V and 6 from J; bases not matched to a gene: 13. The CDR3 protein is CASSLGGAGFGNEQFF. The CDR3 DNA reads TGTGCCAGCAGCCTGGGGGGAGCGGGATTCGGCAATGAGCAGTTCTTC.

Details on this clonotype: No DNA is shown, since the ends of the CDR3 on it are uncertain; the CDR3 is the one TCRdb lists. This chain uses TRBV5-7 with TRBJ2-2; the listed D gene, TRBD1, was not tested against the DNA. TRBV5-7 has ORF status, its function being uncertain. The CDR3 spans 17 amino acids, including both terminal residues. CDR3 region: CASSLERTGSTPGSCFF.

The chain is built from TRBV27 and TRBJ2-3; D may be TRBD2 (5 bases). The CDR3 sequence is 11 residues long. With 8 bases removed from V and 9 bases from J, the gap between germline ends came to 12 bases. Germline V CDR1 and CDR2: MNHEY, SMNVEV (reference sequence). The CDR3 bases are TGTGCCAGCCGATCGGGATGGACGCAGTATTTT. As protein: CASRSGWTQYF.

The V gene is TRBV20-1, the J gene TRBJ2-7; D is unclear. Trimming left V 5 bases short and J 0 bases short, with 11 bases between. The CDR3 is made up of 13 amino acids. Germline loops: CDR1 DFQATT, CDR2 SNEGSKA (reference sequence). CDR3 sequence: CSARTYFSYEQYF. The DNA of the CDR3 is TGCAGTGCTCGGACCTACTTCTCCTACGAGCAGTACTTC.

This clonotype has a handful of counts. The V gene is TRBV7-2, the J gene TRBJ2-7; no clear D gene. Germline V gene sequence: CDR1 SGHTA, CDR2 FQGNSA. V lost 4 bases and J lost 5, with 15 bases in between. The CDR3 is 14 residues long. For the CDR3, the DNA is TGTGCCAGCAGCTCCGTGGCATGGCGGCACGAGCAGTACTTC. Encoded protein: CASSSVAWRHEQYF. The full variable domain, rest sourced from reference TRBV7-2 and TRBJ2-7, is GAGVSQSPSNKVTEKGKDVELRCDPISGHTALYWYRQSLGQGLEFLIYFQGNSAPDKSGLPSDRFSAERTGGSVSTLTIQRTQQEDSAVYLCASSSVAWRHEQYFGPGTRLTVT.

The genes are TRBV7-6 and TRBJ2-3, with 7 bases matching TRBD2. The CDR3 sequence is 14 residues long. V dropped 5 bases and J dropped 3; count of bases not matched to a gene: 5. Germline loops: CDR1 SGHVS, CDR2 FNYEAQ. CDR3 bases: TGTGCCAGCAGCCCGGCCGGGGGGACAGATACGCAGTATTTT. It yields the protein CASSPAGGTDTQYF.

The genes are TRBV6-2 or TRBV6-3 and TRBJ2-1; D is ambiguous. This CDR3 is 14 amino acids long. Trimming removed 2 bases at V and 9 bases at J, with 14 bases between. The germline gives CDR1 MNHEY, CDR2 SVGEGT. The CDR3 here is CASSYMALVGEQFF. The CDR3 DNA reads as TGTGCCAGCAGTTACATGGCGCTAGTAGGTGAGCAGTTCTTC.

This rearrangement joins TRBV11-2 to TRBJ2-3; TRBD1 is a possible D gene (6 bases). V lost 2 bases to trimming and J lost 2 bases, with 14 bases between them. The CDR3 length is 16 residues. Germline V gene sequence: CDR1 SGHAT, CDR2 FQNNGV. DNA of the CDR3: TGTGCCAGCAGCTTATATCGGCAGGGGCTCACAGATACGCAGTATTTT. Translated: CASSLYRQGLTDTQYF.

This clonotype has at least ten counts. The chain employs TRBV5-5 and TRBJ2-4; D uncertain. The CDR3 totals 14 residues. The germline V and J ends were trimmed by 3 bases and 8 bases, with 15 bases remaining between them. Germline CDR1 SGHKS, CDR2 YYEKEE (reference sequence). The CDR3 nucleotides are TGTGCCAGCAGCTGGAGCTCGACGGTGGACATTCAGTACTTC. This sequence encodes CASSWSSTVDIQYF.

Many counts were recorded for this clonotype. The chain uses TRBV29-1 and TRBJ2-7, with a weak D call TRBD1 (6 bases). The CDR3 has 12 amino acids. Germline loops: CDR1 SQVTM, CDR2 ANQGSEA. V gave up 5 bases and J gave up 3 bases, with 11 bases separating them. CDR3 coding DNA: TGCAGCGTTAAATGGACAGACTACGAGCAGTACTTC. The encoded protein is CSVKWTDYEQYF.

CDR3 loop: CASSLGRLVPVNEQFF. The CDR3, as DNA: TGTGCCAGCAGCTTAGGTCGACTAGTTCCGGTCAATGAGCAGTTCTTC. This chain uses TRBV7-8 with TRBJ2-1; TRBD2 is a possible D gene (6 bases). From germline, CDR1 is SGHVS and CDR2 FQNEAQ. The CDR3 is made up of 16 amino acids. Trimming shortened V by 1 base and J by 6 bases, and 16 bases separated the two germline ends.

The CDR3 region has the DNA TGTGCCAGCAGCCAGCGGACAGGGGGCAACACCGGGGAGCTGTTTTTT. It is translated as CASSQRTGGNTGELFF. The chain has TRBV3-1 and TRBJ2-2; 11 bases are a match to TRBD1. Germline loops: CDR1 LGHDT, CDR2 YNNKEL (reference sequence). Trimming removed 3 bases from V and 2 bases from J; junction bases left unmatched: 2. The CDR3 is 16 residues long. Variable domain in full (rest from reference TRBV3-1 and TRBJ2-2): DTAVSQTPKYLVTQMGNDKSIKCEQNLGHDTMYWYKQDSKKFLKIMFSYNNKELIINETVPNRFSPKSPDKAHLNLHINSLELGDSAVYFCASSQRTGGNTGELFFGEGSRLTVL.

In this sample, this clonotype turned up many times. The J gene is TRBJ2-1, the V gene TRBV4-3; 10 bases are shared with TRBD2. Losses at the gene ends were 5 bases for V and 7 bases for J; bases not matched to a gene: 8. This CDR3 region has 15 residues. CDR1 and CDR2 (germline): LGHNA, YSLEER. Here the CDR3 DNA reads TGCGCCAGCAGCTCCCAACTAGCGGGGTGGAATGAGCAGTTCTTC. It translates to CASSSQLAGWNEQFF.

With respect to this clonotype: Mismatch with germline at one junction end may stem from a read error. The chain links TRBV7-2 to TRBJ2-5; D uncertain. Germline V CDR1 and CDR2: SGHTA, FQGNSA. The CDR3 has 13 residues. CDR3 DNA sequence: TGTGCCAGCAGCTTATATAGGCAAGAGACCCGGTACTTC. It translates to CASSLYRQETRYF.